The rows below give T cell receptor beta chains drawn from one sample of a study of cytotoxic CD8 clonotypes in ibrutinib-treated CLL. Assay: immunoSEQ multiplex PCR; the TCRdb copy retains only in-frame clones and omits some. The sample carries approximately 150,000 clones, under 90% recorded once. The material sequenced was PBMCs, taken after 24 months of ibrutinib treatment. Receptors originate from a human donor with chronic lymphocytic leukemia. Each CDR3 is given with its conserved first and last residue. Fields, in order: J gene, CDR3 length, V gene, D gene, CDR3 protein, CDR3 DNA. D genes are given only for firm matches.

J gene: TRBJ2-7; CDR3 length: 16; V gene: TRBV15; D gene: -; CDR3 protein: CATSRAFRDGYYEQYF; CDR3 DNA: TGTGCCACCAGCAGAGCGTTCCGGGACGGATACTACGAGCAGTACTTC